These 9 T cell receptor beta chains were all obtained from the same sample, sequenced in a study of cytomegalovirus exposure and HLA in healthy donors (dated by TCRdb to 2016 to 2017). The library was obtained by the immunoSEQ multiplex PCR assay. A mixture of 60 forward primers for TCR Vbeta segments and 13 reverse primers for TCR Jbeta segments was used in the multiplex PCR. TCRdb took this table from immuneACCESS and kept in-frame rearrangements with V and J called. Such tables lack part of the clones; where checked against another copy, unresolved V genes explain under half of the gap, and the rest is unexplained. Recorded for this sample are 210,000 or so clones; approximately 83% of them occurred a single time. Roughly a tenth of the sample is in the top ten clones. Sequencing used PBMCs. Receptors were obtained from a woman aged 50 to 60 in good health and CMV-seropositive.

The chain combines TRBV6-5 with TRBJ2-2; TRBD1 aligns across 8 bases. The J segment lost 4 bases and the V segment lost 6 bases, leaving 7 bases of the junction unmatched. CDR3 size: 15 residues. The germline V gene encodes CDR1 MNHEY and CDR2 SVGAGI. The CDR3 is CASSRAQGGTGELFF. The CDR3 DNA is TGTGCCAGCAGCCGAGCACAGGGGGGCACCGGGGAGCTGTTTTTT.

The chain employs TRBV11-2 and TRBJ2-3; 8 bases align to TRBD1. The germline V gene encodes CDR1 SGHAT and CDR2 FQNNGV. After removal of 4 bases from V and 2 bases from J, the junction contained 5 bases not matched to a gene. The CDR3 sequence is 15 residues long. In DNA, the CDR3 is TGTGCCAGCAGCTCCAGGACAGGGATCACAGATACGCAGTATTTT. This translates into CASSSRTGITDTQYF.

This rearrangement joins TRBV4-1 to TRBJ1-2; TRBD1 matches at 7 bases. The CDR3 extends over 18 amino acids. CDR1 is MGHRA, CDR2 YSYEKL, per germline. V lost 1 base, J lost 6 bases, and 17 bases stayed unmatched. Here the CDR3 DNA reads TGCGCCAGCAGCCAAGTTTTCTCTAATCGGGACAGCCACCATGGCTACACCTTC. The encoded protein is CASSQVFSNRDSHHGYTF.

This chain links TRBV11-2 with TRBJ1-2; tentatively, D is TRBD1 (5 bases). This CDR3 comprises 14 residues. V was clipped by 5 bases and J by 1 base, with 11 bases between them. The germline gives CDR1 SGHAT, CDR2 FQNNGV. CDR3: CASSAGPINYGYTF. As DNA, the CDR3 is TGTGCCAGCAGCGCGGGACCGATTAACTATGGCTACACCTTC.

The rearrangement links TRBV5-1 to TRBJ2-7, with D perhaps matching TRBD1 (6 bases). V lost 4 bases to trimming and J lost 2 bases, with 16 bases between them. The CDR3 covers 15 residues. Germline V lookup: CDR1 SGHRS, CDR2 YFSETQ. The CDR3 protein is CASSTDRSRAYEQYF. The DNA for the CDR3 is TGCGCCAGCAGCACCGACAGGTCCAGGGCCTACGAGCAGTACTTC.

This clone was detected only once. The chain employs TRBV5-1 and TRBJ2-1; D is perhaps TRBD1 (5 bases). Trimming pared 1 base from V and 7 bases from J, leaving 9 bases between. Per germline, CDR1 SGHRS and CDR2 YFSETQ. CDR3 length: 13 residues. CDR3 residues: CASSLTGSNEQFF. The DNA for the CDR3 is TGCGCCAGCAGCTTGACAGGCTCGAATGAGCAGTTCTTC.

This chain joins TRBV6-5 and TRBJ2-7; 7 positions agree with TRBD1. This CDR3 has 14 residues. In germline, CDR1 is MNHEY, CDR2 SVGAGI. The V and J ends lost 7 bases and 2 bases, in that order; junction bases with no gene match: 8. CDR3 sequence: CASNWGTEAYEQYF. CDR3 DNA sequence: TGTGCCAGCAATTGGGGGACAGAAGCCTACGAGCAGTACTTC.

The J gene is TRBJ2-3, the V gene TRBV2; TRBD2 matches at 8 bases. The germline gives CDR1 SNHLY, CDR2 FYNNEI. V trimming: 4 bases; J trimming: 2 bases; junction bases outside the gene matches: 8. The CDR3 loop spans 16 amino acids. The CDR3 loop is CASSVGSGGYTDTQYF. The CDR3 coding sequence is TGTGCCAGCAGTGTGGGGAGCGGGGGTTACACAGATACGCAGTATTTT.

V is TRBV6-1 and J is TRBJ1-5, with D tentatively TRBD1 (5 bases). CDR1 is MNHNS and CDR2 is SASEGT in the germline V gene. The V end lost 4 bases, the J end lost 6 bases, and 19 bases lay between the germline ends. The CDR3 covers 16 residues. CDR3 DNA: TGTGCCAGCAGTGCACTTCAGGGAACGGGGGGTCAGCCCCAGCATTTT. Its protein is CASSALQGTGGQPQHF.